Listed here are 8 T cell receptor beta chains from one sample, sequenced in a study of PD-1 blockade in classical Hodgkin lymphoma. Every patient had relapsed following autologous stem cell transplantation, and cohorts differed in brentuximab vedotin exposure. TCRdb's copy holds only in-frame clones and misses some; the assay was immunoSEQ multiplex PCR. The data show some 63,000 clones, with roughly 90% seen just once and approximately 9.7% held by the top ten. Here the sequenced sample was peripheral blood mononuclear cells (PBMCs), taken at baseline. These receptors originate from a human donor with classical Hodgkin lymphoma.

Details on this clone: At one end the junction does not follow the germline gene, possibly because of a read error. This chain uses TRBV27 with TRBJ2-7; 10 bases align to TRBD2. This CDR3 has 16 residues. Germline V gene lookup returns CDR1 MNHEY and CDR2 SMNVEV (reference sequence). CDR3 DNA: TGTGCCAGCAGTCCCATTACGACTAGCGGGTCCTCCGAGCAGTACTTC. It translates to CASSPITTSGSSEQYF.

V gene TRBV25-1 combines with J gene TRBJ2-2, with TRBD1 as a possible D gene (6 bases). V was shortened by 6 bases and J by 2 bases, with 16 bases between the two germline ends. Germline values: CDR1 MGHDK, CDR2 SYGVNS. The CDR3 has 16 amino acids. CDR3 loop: CASSRIQGTNTGELFF. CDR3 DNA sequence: TGTGCCAGCAGCAGGATTCAGGGGACAAACACCGGGGAGCTGTTTTTT.

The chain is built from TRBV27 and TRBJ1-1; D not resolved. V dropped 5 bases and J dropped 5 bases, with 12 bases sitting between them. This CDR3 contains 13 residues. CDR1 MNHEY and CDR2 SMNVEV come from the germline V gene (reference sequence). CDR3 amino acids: CASSLYLGTEAFF. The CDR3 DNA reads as TGTGCCAGCAGTCTATATTTGGGGACTGAAGCTTTCTTT.

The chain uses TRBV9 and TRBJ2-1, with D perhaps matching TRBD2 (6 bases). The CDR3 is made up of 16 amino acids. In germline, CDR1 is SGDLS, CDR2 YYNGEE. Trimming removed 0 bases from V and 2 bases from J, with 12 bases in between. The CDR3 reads CASSVGGDPAYNEQFF. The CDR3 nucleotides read TGTGCCAGCAGCGTAGGGGGGGACCCAGCCTACAATGAGCAGTTCTTC.

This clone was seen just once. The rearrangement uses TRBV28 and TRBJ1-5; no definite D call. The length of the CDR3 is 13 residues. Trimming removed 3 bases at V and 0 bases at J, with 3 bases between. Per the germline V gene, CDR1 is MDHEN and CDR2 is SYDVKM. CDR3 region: CASSLHSNQPQHF. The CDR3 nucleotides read TGTGCCAGCAGTTTGCATAGCAATCAGCCCCAGCATTTT.

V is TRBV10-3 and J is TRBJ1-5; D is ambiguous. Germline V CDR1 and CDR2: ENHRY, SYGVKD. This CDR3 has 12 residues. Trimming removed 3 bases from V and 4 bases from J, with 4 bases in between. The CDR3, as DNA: TGTGCCATCAGTGATTCTAATCAGCCCCAGCATTTT. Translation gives CAISDSNQPQHF.

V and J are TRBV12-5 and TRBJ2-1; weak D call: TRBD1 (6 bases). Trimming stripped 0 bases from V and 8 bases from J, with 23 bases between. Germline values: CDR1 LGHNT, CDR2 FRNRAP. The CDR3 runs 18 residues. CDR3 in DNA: TGTGCTAGTGGTTTGGTACGGCCTTGGGTGGGGGCCTATCATGAGCAGTTCTTC. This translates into CASGLVRPWVGAYHEQFF.

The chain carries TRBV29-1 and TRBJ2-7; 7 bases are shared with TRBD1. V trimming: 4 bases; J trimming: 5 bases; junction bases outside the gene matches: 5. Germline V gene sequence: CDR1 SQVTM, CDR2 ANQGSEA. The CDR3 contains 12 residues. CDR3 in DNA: TGCAGCGTTGGGACAGGCATTAACGAGCAGTACTTC. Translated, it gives CSVGTGINEQYF.